The clone carrying this T cell receptor beta chain was recorded at least ten times. The data derive from a study of CD8 T cells in ankylosing spondylitis. Using quantitative 5'-RACE with molecular barcodes, the authors made TCR beta libraries. Each CDR3 protein gets one entry after TCRdb re-called the 5' RACE reads with MiXCR. The sample has 200,000 to 300,000 distinct CDR3 sequences, around 7.8% seen once; the top ten hold over 6.5%. This receptor was taken from a male donor with ankylosing spondylitis or in good health (not recorded which). The specimen sequenced was blood, either unsorted or a sorted T cell fraction (not recorded which).

Written as DNA, the CDR3 is TGCAGCGTTGGGTCTACAACTAATGAAAAACTGTTTTTT. This translates into CSVGSTTNEKLFF. This chain links TRBV29-1 with TRBJ1-4; D remains ambiguous. This CDR3 region has 13 residues. Between the trimmed V and J ends, which lost 4 bases and 0 bases, there was a span of 6 bases. Germline V lookup: CDR1 SQVTM, CDR2 ANQGSEA.